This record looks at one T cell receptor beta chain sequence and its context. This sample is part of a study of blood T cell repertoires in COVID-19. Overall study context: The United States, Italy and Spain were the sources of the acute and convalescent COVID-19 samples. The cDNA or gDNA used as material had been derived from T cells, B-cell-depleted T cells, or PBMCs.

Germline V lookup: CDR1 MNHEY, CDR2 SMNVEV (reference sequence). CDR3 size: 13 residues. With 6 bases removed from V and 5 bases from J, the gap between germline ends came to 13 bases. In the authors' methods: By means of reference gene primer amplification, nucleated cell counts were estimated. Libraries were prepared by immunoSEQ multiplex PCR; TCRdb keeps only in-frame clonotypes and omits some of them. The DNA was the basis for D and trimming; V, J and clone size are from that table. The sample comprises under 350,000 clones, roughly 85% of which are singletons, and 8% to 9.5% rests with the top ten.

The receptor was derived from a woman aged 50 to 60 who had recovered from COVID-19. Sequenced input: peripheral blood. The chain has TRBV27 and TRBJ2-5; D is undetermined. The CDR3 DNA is TGTGCCAGCAGCCCGAGAGCGTGGGAGACCCAGTACTTC. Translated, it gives CASSPRAWETQYF.